The clone carrying this TCR beta chain is a singleton in its sample. These data originate in a study of blood T cell repertoires in COVID-19. Method: immunoSEQ multiplex PCR; TCRdb's copy keeps in-frame clones and lacks some. This table has fewer than 250,000 clones, about 86% appearing once. Germline V lookup: CDR1 LNHDA, CDR2 SQIVND (reference sequence). This CDR3 region has 17 residues. V lost 5 bases and J lost 3, with 20 bases in between. The TCR sequence derives from a man in his fifties with active or convalescent COVID-19. The V gene is TRBV19, the J gene TRBJ2-1, with D tentatively TRBD1 (5 bases). Sequenced material: peripheral blood. CDR3 nucleotides: TGTGCCAGTAGTGAATATAGGGGCGATTTTCTCTACAATGAGCAGTTCTTC. It yields the protein CASSEYRGDFLYNEQFF.